A selection of T cell receptor beta chains follows, all from one sample in a study of shared clonotypes between healthy human individuals. TCRdb's table, derived via immunoSEQ multiplex PCR, lists solely in-frame clones and lacks some. The sample shows about 480,000 clones, nearly 80% of them seen only once. Source material: PBMCs. All receptors derive from a woman aged 40 to 50 in good health. Some clones in this sample may be carry-over from other donors' samples. Both conserved end residues are part of each CDR3. The D gene is left open where the match is weak. A clone size is listed for some rows: how often the clone was seen (once, few, many), or a class if it is expanded.

v_gene	j_gene	abundance	d_gene	CDR3nt	CDR3aa
TRBV5-1	TRBJ2-7	NA	TRBD1	TGCGCCAGCAGCTCGCCGGGACAGGGATACGAGCAGTACTTC	CASSSPGQGYEQYF
TRBV6-1	TRBJ1-1	few	NA	TGTGCCAGCAGTGAAGGGGTAGGGTTCACTGAAGCTTTCTTT	CASSEGVGFTEAFF
TRBV5-1	TRBJ2-7	NA	NA	TGCGCCAGTACTCCAAGGGGTGGGTCCTACGAGCAGTACTTC	CASTPRGGSYEQYF
TRBV11-2	TRBJ2-1	once	TRBD2	TGTGCCAGCAGCTTCGGGACTAGCGGACTTACTGAGCAGTTCTTC	CASSFGTSGLTEQFF
TRBV5-4	TRBJ2-1	NA	TRBD1	TGTGCCAGCAGCGCCCCCGGGACAGGGGGCTATGAGCAGTTCTTC	CASSAPGTGGYEQFF
TRBV19	TRBJ2-5	NA	TRBD2	TGTGCCAGTAGTATGGTACAGACCAGCGGGAGTCGGGAAGGAGAGACCCAGTACTTC	CASSMVQTSGSREGETQYF
TRBV10-3	TRBJ2-5	NA	TRBD1	TGTGCCACCGGGACAGGTCAAGAGACCCAGTACTTC	CATGTGQETQYF
TRBV12-2	TRBJ2-3	NA	NA	TGTGCAAGTCGCTTGACCAAGGGACAGGTGACAGATACGCAGTATTTT	CASRLTKGQVTDTQYF
TRBV28	TRBJ2-1	NA	NA	TGTGCCAGCAGTTCCCCCTACAATGAGCAGTTCTTC	CASSSPYNEQFF
TRBV5-1	TRBJ2-7	once	TRBD1	TGCGCCAGCAGCCCCCGGGACAGGGCCTACGAGCAGTACTTC	CASSPRDRAYEQYF
TRBV4-3	TRBJ2-3	NA	TRBD2	TGCGCCAGCAGCCAAGAAGTTAGCGGGAGCGCAGATACGCAGTATTTT	CASSQEVSGSADTQYF
TRBV7-3	TRBJ2-2	NA	NA	TGTGCCAGCAGCCGATTAGCTCCCGGGGAGCTGTTTTTT	CASSRLAPGELFF
TRBV2	TRBJ1-4	NA	NA	TGTGCCAGTACATGGGGGGGGCAGGGAGAAAAACTGTTTTTT	CASTWGGQGEKLFF
TRBV29-1	TRBJ2-7	NA	NA	TGCAGCGCCCGGGGCCAGGGAGAGCAGTACTTC	CSARGQGEQYF
TRBV9	TRBJ2-1	NA	NA	TGTGCCAGCAGCGCGGGACCCGAAGGTTACAATGAGCAGTTCTTC	CASSAGPEGYNEQFF
TRBV19	TRBJ2-5	few	NA	TGTGCCAGTAGTAGGACCCCGGGCCCACAAGAGACCCAGTACTTC	CASSRTPGPQETQYF
TRBV4-1	TRBJ2-7	NA	NA	TGCGCCAGCAGCCAGCTTATTATCGGGACTCCTAAATACGAGCAGTACTTC	CASSQLIIGTPKYEQYF
TRBV19	TRBJ1-1	NA	NA	TGTGGTAATTTGAACACTGAAGCTTTCTTT	CGNLNTEAFF
TRBV30	TRBJ2-1	NA	TRBD1	TGTGCCTGGAGAAGACAGGGTTCCTACAATGAGCAGTTCTTC	CAWRRQGSYNEQFF
TRBV7-8	TRBJ1-2	NA	TRBD1	TGTGCCAGCAGCCTACGGACAGGGGGCGGTGGCTATGGCTACACCTTC	CASSLRTGGGGYGYTF
TRBV27	TRBJ1-1	NA	NA	TGTGCCAGCATACGACGGGGCATGAACACTGAAGCTTTCTTT	CASIRRGMNTEAFF
TRBV4-3	TRBJ1-6	NA	NA	TGCGCCAGCAGCCAGAGGCCTACGGGTTCACCCCTCCACTTT	CASSQRPTGSPLHF
TRBV10-3	TRBJ2-3	NA	TRBD2	TGTGCCATCAGTGATCCGGGACTAGTCACGCATTTT	CAISDPGLVTHF
TRBV7-2	TRBJ2-5	NA	TRBD1	TGTGCCAGCAGCAAGGGACAGGGGGCGCGAGAAGAGACCCAGTACTTC	CASSKGQGAREETQYF
TRBV6-4	TRBJ2-7	NA	NA	TGTGCCAGCAGTGACCGGGGGAACTACGAGCAGTACTTC	CASSDRGNYEQYF
TRBV5-1	TRBJ2-3	NA	NA	TGCGCCAGCAGCTTGGGGCAACGGGGGAGCACAGATACGCAGTATTTT	CASSLGQRGSTDTQYF
TRBV5-1	TRBJ2-7	NA	NA	TGCGCCAGCAGCGCAGTGGGGGGCGACGAGCAGTACTTC	CASSAVGGDEQYF